The clone carrying this T cell receptor (beta chain) has a count of ten or more. Antigen unknown. Unfractionated whole blood served as the source for total RNA extraction. This specimen comes from a study of human T cells and chemical hapten exposure. The study's library attached unique molecular identifiers to single cDNA molecules. In TCRdb, the 5' RACE reads were re-called with MiXCR into one record per CDR3 protein. In the table there are 130,000 or so distinct CDR3 sequences, roughly 4.1% of which are singletons. Study-level findings and limits: Unchanged with DPC sensitization were TCRs above 1 in 1000 frequency.

This CDR3 spans 16 amino acids. Germline loops: CDR1 SGHRS, CDR2 YFSETQ. The trim removed 4 bases at V and 6 bases at J, leaving 7 bases unmatched. This sequence originates from a female donor in good health. The chain uses TRBV5-1 and TRBJ2-1; TRBD2 matches 13 bases. The CDR3 spells CASSLTTSGGPNEQFF. CDR3 nucleotides: TGCGCCAGCAGCCTAACGACTAGCGGGGGGCCCAATGAGCAGTTCTTC. The full variable domain, in which reference TRBV5-1 and TRBJ2-1 provide the parts outside the CDR3, is KAGVTQTPRYLIKTRGQQVTLSCSPISGHRSVSWYQQTPGQGLQFLFEYFSETQRNKGNFPGRFSGRQFSNSRSEMNVSTLELGDSALYLCASSLTTSGGPNEQFFGPGTRLTVL.